This T cell receptor (delta chain) was found in a study of gamma-delta T cells after stem cell transplantation. There are a few counts of this clone. TCRdb records a much larger clone's protein for this DNA, with a difference at residue 15 that likely arises from a read error; the protein given is the translation of the DNA. Germline V gene data show CDR1 as GEAIGNYY and CDR2 as EKD. The CDR3 extends over 17 amino acids. TCRdb made new clone calls on the RT-PCR reads using CATT. The data show 2,000 to 2,500 delta-chain clones, with roughly 5.1% seen just once and around 30% held by the top ten. The receptor's source is a human donor. It is not recorded whose cells these are; they may come from a transplant donor. The chain links TRDV2 to TRDJ1; 8 bases line up with TRDD3. Sequenced: gamma-delta T cells. The CDR3: CACDPILGATSTDKFIF. For the CDR3, the DNA is TGTGCCTGTGACCCGATACTGGGGGCCACCTCCACCGATAAATTCATCTTT.